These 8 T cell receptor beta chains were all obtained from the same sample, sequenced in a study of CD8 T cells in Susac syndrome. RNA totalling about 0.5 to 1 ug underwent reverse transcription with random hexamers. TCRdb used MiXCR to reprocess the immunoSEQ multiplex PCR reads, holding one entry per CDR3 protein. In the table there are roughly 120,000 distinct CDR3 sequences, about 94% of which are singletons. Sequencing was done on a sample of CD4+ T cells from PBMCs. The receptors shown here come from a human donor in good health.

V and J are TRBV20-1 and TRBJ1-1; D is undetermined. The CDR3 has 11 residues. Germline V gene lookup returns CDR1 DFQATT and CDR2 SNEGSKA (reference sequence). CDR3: CSVLKSIEAFF. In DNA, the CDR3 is TGCTCAGTGCTAAAGTCGATTGAAGCTTTCTTT.

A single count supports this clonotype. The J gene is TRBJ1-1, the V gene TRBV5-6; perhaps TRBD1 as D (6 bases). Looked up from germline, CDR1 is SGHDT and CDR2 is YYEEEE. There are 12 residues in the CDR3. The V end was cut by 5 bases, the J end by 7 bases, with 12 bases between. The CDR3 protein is CASSLTGIEAFF. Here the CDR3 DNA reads TGTGCCAGCAGTCTTACAGGGATTGAAGCTTTCTTT.

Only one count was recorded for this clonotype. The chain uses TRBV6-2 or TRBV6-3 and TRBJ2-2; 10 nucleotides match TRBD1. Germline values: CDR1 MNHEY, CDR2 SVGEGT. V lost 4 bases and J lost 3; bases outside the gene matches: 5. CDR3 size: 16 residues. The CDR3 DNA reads TGTGCCAGCAGTTGGACCGGGACAGGGGACACCGGGGAGCTGTTTTTT. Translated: CASSWTGTGDTGELFF.

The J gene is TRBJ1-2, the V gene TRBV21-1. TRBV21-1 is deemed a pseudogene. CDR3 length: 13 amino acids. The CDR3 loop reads CASSKAGYYGYTF. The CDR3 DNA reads TGTGCCAGCAGCAAAGCGGGGTACTATGGCTACACCTTC.

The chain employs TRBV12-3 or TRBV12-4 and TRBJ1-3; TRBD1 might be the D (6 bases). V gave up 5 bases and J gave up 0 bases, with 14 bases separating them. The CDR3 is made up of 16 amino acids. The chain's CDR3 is CASSRQVTASGNTIYF. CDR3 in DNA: TGTGCCAGCAGTAGACAGGTTACAGCCTCTGGAAACACCATATATTTT.

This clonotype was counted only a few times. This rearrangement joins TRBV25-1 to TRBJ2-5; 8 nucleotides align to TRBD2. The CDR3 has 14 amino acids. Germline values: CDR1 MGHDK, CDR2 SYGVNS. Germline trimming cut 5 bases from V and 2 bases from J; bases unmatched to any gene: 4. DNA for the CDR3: TGTGCCAGCAGTCCCGGGACTAGACAAGAGACCCAGTACTTC. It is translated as CASSPGTRQETQYF. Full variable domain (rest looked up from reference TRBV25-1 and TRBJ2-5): EADIYQTPRYLVIGTGKKITLECSQTMGHDKMYWYQQDPGMELHLIHYSYGVNSTEKGDLSSESTVSRIRTEHFPLTLESARPSHTSQYLCASSPGTRQETQYFGPGTRLLVL.

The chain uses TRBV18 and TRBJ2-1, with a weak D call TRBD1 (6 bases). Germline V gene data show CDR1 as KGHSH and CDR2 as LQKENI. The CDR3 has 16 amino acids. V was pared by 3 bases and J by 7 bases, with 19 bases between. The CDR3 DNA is TGTGCCAGCTCACCGCCGACGTCACAGGGCCGGAATGAGCAGTTCTTC. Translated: CASSPPTSQGRNEQFF. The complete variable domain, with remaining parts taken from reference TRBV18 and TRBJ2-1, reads NAGVMQNPRHLVRRRGQEARLRCSPMKGHSHVYWYRQLPEEGLKFMVYLQKENIIDESGMPKERFSAEFPKEGPSILRIQQVVRGDSAAYFCASSPPTSQGRNEQFFGPGTRLTVL.

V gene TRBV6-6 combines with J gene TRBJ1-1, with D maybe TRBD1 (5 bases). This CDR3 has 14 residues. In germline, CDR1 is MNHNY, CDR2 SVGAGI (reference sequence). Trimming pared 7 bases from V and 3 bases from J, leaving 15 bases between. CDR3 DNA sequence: TGTGCCAGCACTCGTGGAGGGGTGGACACTGAAGCTTTCTTT. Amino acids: CASTRGGVDTEAFF.